This T cell receptor beta chain was sequenced for a study of blood T cell repertoires in COVID-19. About the research overall: Samples representing acute and convalescent COVID-19 were sourced from the United States, Italy and Spain. PBMCs, B-cell-depleted T cells, or T cells provided the cDNA or gDNA that made up the material.

V lost 4 bases and J lost 4, with 17 bases in between. The CDR3 runs to 16 residues. Germline CDR1 is LNHDA and CDR2 is SQIVND (reference sequence). Per the original data handling: The authors estimated nucleated cell counts from reference gene primer amplification. Data came from immunoSEQ multiplex PCR; TCRdb stores just in-frame clones and leaves some out. D and trimming come from the DNA, and the V and J calls and clone size come from that table. There are 300,000 to 450,000 clones in the sample; more than 80% occur only once, and about 3% lies in the top ten. Followed longitudinally, the Seattle patients had been enrolled during active infection.

The J gene is TRBJ1-5, the V gene TRBV19; tentative D call: TRBD1 (5 bases). This sequence originates from a woman between 25 and 40 years old with COVID-19, enrolled during active disease. Specimen: peripheral blood. This chain's CDR3 is CASSTGRQGINQPQHF. The CDR3 nucleotides are TGTGCCAGTAGTACAGGTCGGCAGGGAATAAATCAGCCCCAGCATTTT.